This T cell receptor beta chain originates from a study of cytomegalovirus exposure and HLA in healthy donors. Points from the study as a whole: The authors later found most CMV-associated TCR beta chains appeared HLA-restricted.

On this clone: Antigen: not known.

Each donor's status was that of a healthy bone marrow donor. PCR primers comprised 60 Vbeta and 13 Jbeta primers. In the authors' workflow: In a later analysis, the count reached 82 million or so unique TCR beta chains, with about 9.9 million shared. Sequencing used immunoSEQ multiplex PCR; TCRdb keeps in-frame clones, though not all of them. V and J calls and clone size are as listed in that table; D and trimming were resolved from the DNA. This table holds roughly 68,000 clones, 60% to 75% found once. The TCR originated in a man aged 35-49 years in good health and CMV-seropositive. The sample consisted of PBMCs.

The CDR3 sequence is CASSEQGAKQPQHF. The CDR3 bases are TGTGCCAGCAGTGAGCAGGGGGCTAAACAGCCCCAGCATTTT. The chain couples TRBV2 to TRBJ1-5, with TRBD1 matching over 8 bases. Germline V gives CDR1 SNHLY, CDR2 FYNNEI. Trimming took 3 bases from V and 7 from J; bases not matched to a gene: 5. The CDR3 runs 14 residues.